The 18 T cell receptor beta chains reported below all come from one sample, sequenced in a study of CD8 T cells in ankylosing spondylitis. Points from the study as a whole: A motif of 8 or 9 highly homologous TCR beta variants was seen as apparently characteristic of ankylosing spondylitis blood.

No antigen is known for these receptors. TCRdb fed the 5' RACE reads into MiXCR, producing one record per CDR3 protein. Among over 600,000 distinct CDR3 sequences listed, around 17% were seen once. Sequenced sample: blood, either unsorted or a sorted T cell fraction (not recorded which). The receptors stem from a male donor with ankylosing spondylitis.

CDR3 bases: TGCAGTGACAGGGGGGCGAGGGGCACCGGGGAGCTGTTTTTT. Encoded protein: CSDRGARGTGELFF. The chain combines TRBV29-1 with TRBJ2-2, with TRBD1 matching 9 bases. The germline V gene encodes CDR1 SQVTM and CDR2 ANQGSEA. The length of the CDR3 is 14 residues.

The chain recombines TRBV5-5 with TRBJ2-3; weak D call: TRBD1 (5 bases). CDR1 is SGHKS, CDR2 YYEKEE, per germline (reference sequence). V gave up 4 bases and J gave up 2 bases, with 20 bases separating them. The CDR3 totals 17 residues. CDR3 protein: CASSPDPGRVHTDTQYF. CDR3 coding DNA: TGTGCCAGCAGCCCTGATCCCGGCAGGGTGCACACAGATACGCAGTATTTT.

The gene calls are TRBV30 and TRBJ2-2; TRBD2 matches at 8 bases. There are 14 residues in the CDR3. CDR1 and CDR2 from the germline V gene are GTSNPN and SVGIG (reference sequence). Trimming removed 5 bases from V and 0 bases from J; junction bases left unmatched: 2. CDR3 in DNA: TGTGCCTGGGAGCGGGAGCCGAACACCGGGGAGCTGTTTTTT. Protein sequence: CAWEREPNTGELFF.

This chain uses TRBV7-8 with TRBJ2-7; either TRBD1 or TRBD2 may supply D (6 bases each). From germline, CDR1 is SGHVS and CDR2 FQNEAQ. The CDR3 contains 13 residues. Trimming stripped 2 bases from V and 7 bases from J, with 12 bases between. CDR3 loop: CASSLLQGGEQYF. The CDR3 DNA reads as TGTGCCAGCAGCTTATTACAGGGAGGTGAGCAGTACTTC.

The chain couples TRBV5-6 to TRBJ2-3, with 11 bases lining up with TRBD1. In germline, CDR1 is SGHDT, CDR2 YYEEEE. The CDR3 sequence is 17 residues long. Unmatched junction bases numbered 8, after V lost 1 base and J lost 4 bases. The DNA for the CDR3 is TGTGCCAGCAGCTTGACCGGACAGGGGGCGGTTGCAGATACGCAGTATTTT. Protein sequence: CASSLTGQGAVADTQYF.

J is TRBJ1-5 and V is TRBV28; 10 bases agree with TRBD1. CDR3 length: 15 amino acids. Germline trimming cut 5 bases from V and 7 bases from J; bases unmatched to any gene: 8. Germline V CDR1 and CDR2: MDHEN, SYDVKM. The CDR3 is CASSPRDRGLQPQHF. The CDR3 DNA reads TGTGCCAGCAGTCCACGCGACAGGGGGCTGCAGCCCCAGCATTTT.

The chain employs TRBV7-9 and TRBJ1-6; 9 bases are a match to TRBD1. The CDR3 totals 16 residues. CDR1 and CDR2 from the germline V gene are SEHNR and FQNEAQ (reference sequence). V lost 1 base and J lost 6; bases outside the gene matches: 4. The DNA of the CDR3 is TGTGCCAGCAGCTTAGGACAGGGGGGAAGTAATTCACCCCTCCACTTT. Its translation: CASSLGQGGSNSPLHF.

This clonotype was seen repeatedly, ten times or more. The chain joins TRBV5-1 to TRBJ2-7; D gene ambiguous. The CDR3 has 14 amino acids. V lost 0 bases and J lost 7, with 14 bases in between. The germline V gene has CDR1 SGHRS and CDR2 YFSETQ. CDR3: CASSLVGSSREQYF. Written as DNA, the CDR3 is TGCGCCAGCAGCTTGGTGGGCAGCTCTAGGGAGCAGTACTTC.

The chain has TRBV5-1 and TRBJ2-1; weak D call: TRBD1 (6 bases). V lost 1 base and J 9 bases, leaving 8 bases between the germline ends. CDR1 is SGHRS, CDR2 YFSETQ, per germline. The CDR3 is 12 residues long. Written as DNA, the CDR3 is TGCGCCAGCAGCTTGACAGGGTCTGAGCAGTTCTTC. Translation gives CASSLTGSEQFF.

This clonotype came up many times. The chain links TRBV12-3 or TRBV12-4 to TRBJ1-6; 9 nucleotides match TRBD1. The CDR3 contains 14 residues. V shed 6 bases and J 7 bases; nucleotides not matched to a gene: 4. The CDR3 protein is CASRQGARNSPLHF. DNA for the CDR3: TGTGCCAGCAGACAGGGGGCCAGGAATTCACCCCTCCACTTT.

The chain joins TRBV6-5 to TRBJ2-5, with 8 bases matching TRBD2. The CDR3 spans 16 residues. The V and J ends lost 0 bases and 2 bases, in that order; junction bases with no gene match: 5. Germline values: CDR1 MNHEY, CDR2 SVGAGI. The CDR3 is CASSYSQLAGQETQYF. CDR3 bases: TGTGCCAGCAGTTACTCGCAGCTAGCGGGTCAAGAGACCCAGTACTTC.

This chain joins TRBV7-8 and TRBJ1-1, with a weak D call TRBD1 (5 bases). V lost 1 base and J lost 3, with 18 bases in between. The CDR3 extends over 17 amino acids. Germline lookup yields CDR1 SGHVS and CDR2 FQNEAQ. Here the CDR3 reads CASSLEGITLAHTEAFF. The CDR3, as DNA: TGTGCCAGCAGCTTAGAGGGGATCACCTTGGCCCACACTGAAGCTTTCTTT.

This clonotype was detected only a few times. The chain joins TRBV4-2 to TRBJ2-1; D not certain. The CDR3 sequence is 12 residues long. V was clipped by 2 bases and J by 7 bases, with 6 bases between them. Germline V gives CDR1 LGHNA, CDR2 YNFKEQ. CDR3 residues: CASSQWGNEQFF. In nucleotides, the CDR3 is TGTGCCAGCAGCCAATGGGGAAATGAGCAGTTCTTC.

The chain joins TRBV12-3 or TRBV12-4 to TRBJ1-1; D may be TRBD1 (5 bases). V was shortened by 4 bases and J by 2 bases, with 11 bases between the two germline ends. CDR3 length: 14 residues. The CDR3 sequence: CASSSAGPNTEAFF. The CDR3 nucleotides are TGTGCCAGCAGTTCCGCGGGGCCAAACACTGAAGCTTTCTTT.

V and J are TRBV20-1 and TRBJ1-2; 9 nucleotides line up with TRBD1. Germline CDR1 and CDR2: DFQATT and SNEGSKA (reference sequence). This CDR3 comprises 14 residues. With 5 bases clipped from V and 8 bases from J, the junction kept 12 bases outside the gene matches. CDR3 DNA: TGCAGTGCTTCAAAACAGGGGGCGGTCGGAGGCTACACCTTC. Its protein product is CSASKQGAVGGYTF.

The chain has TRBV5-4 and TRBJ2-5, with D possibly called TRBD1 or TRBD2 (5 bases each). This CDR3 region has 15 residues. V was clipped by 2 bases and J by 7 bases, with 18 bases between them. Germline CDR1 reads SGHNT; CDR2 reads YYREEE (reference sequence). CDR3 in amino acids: CASSLNRDPWWTQYF. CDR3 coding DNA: TGTGCCAGCAGCTTAAACCGGGACCCATGGTGGACCCAGTACTTC.

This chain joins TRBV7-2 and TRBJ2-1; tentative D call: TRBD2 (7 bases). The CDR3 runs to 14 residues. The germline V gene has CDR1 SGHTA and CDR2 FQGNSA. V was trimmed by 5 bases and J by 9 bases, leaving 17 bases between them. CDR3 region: CASSLGGAVGEQFF. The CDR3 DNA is TGTGCCAGCAGCCTAGGGGGGGCTGTGGGTGAGCAGTTCTTC.

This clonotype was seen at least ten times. The CDR3 nucleotides read TGCGCCAGCAGCCAAGATATGGACACCGGGGAGCTGTTTTTT. This translates into CASSQDMDTGELFF. This chain connects TRBV4-1 to TRBJ2-2; D is unclear. CDR1 is MGHRA and CDR2 is YSYEKL in the germline V gene. V dropped 0 bases and J dropped 3 bases, with 5 bases sitting between them. CDR3 length: 14 residues.